This record concerns one TCR beta chain sequence. It lacks a known antigen. There are no base qualities to consult, and no much larger clone falls within one base. These data originate in a study of blood T cell repertoires in COVID-19 (dated by TCRdb to about 2020). In the study overall: Samples from collaborators originated in the United States, Italy and Spain and spanned both the acute and convalescent phases of COVID-19. The material from the prospective study consisted of cDNA or gDNA derived from T cells, B-cell-depleted T cells, or PBMCs. Deeply sampled blood TCRbeta repertoires from subjects exposed to, actively infected with, or recovered from COVID-19 were included in the dataset. A freely available public database, intended as a resource for researchers studying the immune response to SARS-CoV-2, is where the repertoires were released. Samples were obtained from the ongoing ImmuneRACE study (first 160 participants) and from approximately 1,200 subjects provided by 6 global collaborators. The sample metadata nearly always contained a de-identified subject ID, COVID-19 status, age in years and sex. Where available, HLA class I and class II types were taken from metadata supplied by the sample provider and were not determined by assay-based typing.

The study at large found these results: The quantity of clinical and demographic metadata differed by source and by participant and was supplied without curation.

Whole blood was collected in K2EDTA tubes by collaborating institutions according to the institutions' own protocols. For TCRbeta analysis, collaborators shipped samples as frozen whole blood, isolated PBMCs, or DNA extracted from either of those sample types. The immunoSEQ Assay, a bias-controlled multiplex PCR, was used to amplify TCRbeta CDR3 regions from genomic DNA. On the authors' methods: Within the assay, amplification of reference gene primers was used to estimate how many nucleated cells each sample contained. Sequence reads were collapsed and filtered to measure the absolute abundance of every unique TCRbeta CDR3 rearrangement. For each sample, productive Simpson clonality was calculated as the square root of Simpson's diversity index across productive rearrangements. TCRdb's version of the immuneACCESS table is confined to in-frame rearrangements and falls short of the full clone set. An unresolved V gene accounts for under half of the shortfall where checked; the remainder is of unknown origin. The V and J calls and clone size were taken over from that table, and D and trimming were inferred from the DNA. In all, the sample holds tens of thousands of clones, and roughly 78% of those were seen once. Together, the top ten hold approximately 6.8% of the sample.

Including the terminal cysteine and phenylalanine, the CDR3 comprises 14 residues. Of the read, only the CDR3 DNA is kept; its 42 bases are in frame from base 1. The germline ends are 11 bases apart after V is trimmed by 6 bases and J by 0 bases. Reading the germline V gene gives CDR1 ENHRY and CDR2 SYGVKD. Material: peripheral blood. The chain was built from TRBV10-3 and TRBJ1-1, with no D gene named confidently. This TCR derives from a man aged 50 to 60 with active or convalescent COVID-19. The sequenced DNA is TGTGCCATCAGGAGGGAGGGTTTGAACACTGAAGCTTTCTTT. Its protein is CAIRREGLNTEAFF.